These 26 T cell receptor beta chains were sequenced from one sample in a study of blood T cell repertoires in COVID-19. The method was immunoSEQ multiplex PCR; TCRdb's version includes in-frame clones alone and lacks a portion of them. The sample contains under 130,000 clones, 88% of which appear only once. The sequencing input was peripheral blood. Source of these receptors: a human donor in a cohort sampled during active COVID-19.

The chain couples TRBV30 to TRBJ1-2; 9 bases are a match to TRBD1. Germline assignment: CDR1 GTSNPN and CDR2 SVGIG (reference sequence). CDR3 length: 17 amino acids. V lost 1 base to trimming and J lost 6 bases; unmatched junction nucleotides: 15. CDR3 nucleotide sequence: TGTGCCTGGAGTGCCTTGGACCAACGACAGGGGGATAATGGCTACACCTTC. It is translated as CAWSALDQRQGDNGYTF.

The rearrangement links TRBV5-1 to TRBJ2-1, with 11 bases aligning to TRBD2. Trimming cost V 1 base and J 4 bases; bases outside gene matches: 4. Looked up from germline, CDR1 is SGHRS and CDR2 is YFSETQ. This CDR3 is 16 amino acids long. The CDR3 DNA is TGCGCCAGCAGCTTGAAGACTAGCGGGGCGTACAATGAGCAGTTCTTC. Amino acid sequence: CASSLKTSGAYNEQFF.

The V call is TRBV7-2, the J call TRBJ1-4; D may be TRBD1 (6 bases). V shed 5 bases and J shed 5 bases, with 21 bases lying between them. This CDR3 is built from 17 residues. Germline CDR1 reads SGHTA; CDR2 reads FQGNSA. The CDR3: CASSPQRRQVQNEKLFF. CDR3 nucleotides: TGTGCCAGCAGCCCACAAAGGCGACAGGTCCAGAATGAAAAACTGTTTTTT.

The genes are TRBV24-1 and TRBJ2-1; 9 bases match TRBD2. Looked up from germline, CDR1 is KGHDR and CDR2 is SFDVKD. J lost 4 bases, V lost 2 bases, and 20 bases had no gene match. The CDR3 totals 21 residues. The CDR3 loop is CATSDSAAGRREGGRYNEQFF. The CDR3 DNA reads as TGTGCCACCAGTGATTCTGCGGCAGGTCGGCGGGAGGGGGGAAGGTACAATGAGCAGTTCTTC.

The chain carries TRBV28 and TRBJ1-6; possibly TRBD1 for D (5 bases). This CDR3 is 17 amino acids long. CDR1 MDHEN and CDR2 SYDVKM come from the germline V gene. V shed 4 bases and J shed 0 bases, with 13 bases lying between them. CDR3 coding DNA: TGTGCCAGCAGTTCGGGACTTTCGAGCTCCTATAATTCACCCCTCCACTTT. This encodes CASSSGLSSSYNSPLHF. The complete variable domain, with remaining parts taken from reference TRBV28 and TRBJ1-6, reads DVKVTQSSRYLVKRTGEKVFLECVQDMDHENMFWYRQDPGLGLRLIYFSYDVKMKEKGDIPEGYSVSREKKERFSLILESASTNQTSMYLCASSSGLSSSYNSPLHFGNGTRLTVT.

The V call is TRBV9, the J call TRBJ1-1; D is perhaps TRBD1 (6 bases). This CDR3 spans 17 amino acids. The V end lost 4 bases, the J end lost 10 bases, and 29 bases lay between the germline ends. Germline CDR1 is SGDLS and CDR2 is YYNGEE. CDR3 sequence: CASSPTDITYTLGGAFF. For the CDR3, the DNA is TGTGCCAGCAGCCCGACAGACATCACGTATACCTTAGGGGGAGCTTTCTTT.

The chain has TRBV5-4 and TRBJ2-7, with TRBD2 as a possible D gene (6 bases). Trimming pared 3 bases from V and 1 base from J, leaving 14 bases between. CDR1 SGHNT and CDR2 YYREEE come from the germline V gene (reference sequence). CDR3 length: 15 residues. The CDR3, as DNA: TGTGCCAGCAGCTCGGACGTGGGGGGATCCTACGAGCAGTACTTC. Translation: CASSSDVGGSYEQYF.

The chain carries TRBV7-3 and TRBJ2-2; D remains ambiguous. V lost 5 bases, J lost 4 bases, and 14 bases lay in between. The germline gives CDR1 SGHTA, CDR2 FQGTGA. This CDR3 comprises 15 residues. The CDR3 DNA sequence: TGTGCCAGCAGCCCTCCACCGGGTTCCACCGGGGAGCTGTTTTTT. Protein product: CASSPPPGSTGELFF.

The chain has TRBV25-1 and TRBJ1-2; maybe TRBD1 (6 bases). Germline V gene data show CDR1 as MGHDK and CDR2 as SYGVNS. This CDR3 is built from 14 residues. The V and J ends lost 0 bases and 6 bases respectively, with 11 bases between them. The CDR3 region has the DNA TGTGCCAGCAGTGAATATGGGGGACATAATGGCTACACCTTC. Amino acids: CASSEYGGHNGYTF.

This CDR3 reads CASTPGGEYGYTF. CDR3 in DNA: TGTGCCAGCACCCCCGGGGGGGAATATGGCTACACCTTC. This chain uses TRBV6-5 with TRBJ1-2, with a tentative D call TRBD1 (5 bases). CDR1 MNHEY and CDR2 SVGAGI come from the germline V gene. This CDR3 has 13 residues. V was clipped by 7 bases and J by 5 bases, with 14 bases between them.

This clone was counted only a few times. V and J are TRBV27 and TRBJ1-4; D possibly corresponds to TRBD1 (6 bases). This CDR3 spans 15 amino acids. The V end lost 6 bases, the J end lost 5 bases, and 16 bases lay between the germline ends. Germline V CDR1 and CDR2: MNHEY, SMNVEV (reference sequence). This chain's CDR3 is CASRMDSLVNEKLFF. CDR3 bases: TGTGCCAGCAGAATGGACAGTCTTGTCAATGAAAAACTGTTTTTT.

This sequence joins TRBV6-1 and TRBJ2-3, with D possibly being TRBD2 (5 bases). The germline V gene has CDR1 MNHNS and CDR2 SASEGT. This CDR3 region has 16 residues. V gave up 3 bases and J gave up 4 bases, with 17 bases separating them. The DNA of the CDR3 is TGTGCCAGCAGTGACCCTGGACGGACTCGGGCAGATACGCAGTATTTT. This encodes CASSDPGRTRADTQYF.

The CDR3 DNA follows: TGTGCCAGCAGCCAAGGTTCCCGTGAAAAACTGTTTTTT. It yields the protein CASSQGSREKLFF. V and J are TRBV3-1 (or the pseudogene TRBV3-2) and TRBJ1-4, with D uncertain. The V gene's germline CDR1 is LGHDT and CDR2 YNNKEL (reference sequence). There are 13 residues in the CDR3. Trimming left V 1 base short and J 7 bases short, with 7 bases between.

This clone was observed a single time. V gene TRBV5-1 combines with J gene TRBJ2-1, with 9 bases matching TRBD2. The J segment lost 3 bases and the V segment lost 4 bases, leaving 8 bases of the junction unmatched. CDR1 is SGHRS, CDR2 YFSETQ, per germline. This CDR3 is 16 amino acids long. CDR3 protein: CASSLARGGFYNEQFF. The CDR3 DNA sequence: TGCGCCAGCAGCCTCGCGCGGGGGGGATTCTACAATGAGCAGTTCTTC.

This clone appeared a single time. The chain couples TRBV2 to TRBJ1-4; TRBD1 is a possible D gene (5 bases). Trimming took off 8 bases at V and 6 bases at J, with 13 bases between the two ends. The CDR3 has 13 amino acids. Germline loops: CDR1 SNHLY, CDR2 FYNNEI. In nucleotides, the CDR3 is TGTGCCAGCGATAGACAGAACTATGAAAAACTGTTTTTT. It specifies CASDRQNYEKLFF.

The CDR3 DNA follows: TGTGCCAGCAGTTCAACAGGCTCCCAAGGCAATCAGCCCCAGCATTTT. This translates into CASSSTGSQGNQPQHF. The J gene is TRBJ1-5, the V gene TRBV27; D is possibly TRBD1 (5 bases). Germline V gene lookup returns CDR1 MNHEY and CDR2 SMNVEV (reference sequence). Trimming stripped 4 bases from V and 2 bases from J, with 15 bases between. The CDR3 has 16 amino acids.

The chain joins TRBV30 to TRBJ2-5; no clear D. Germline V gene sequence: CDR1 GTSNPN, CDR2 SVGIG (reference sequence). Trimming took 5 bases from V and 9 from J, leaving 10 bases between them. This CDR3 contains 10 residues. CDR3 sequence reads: CAWGHTAQYF. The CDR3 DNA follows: TGTGCCTGGGGCCATACGGCCCAGTACTTC.

Here the CDR3 DNA reads TGTGCCAGCAGTTTAGGACAGGGTAACACTGAAGCTTTCTTT. Protein sequence: CASSLGQGNTEAFF. The rearrangement links TRBV28 to TRBJ1-1; TRBD1 agrees at 8 bases. Germline V gene lookup returns CDR1 MDHEN and CDR2 SYDVKM. The V gene end was trimmed by 2 bases and the J gene end by 2 bases; junction bases not matched to a gene: 1. CDR3 length equals 14 residues.

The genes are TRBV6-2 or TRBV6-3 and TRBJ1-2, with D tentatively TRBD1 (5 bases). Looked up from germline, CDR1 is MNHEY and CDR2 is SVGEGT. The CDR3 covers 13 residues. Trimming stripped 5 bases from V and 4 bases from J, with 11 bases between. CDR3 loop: CASSRIDSYGYTF. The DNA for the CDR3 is TGTGCCAGCAGTCGAATTGACAGCTATGGCTACACCTTC.

CDR3 sequence: CASSGDRASFPEAFF. The CDR3 region has the DNA TGTGCCAGCAGCGGAGACAGGGCCTCCTTTCCTGAAGCTTTCTTT. V gene TRBV7-9 combines with J gene TRBJ1-1; 7 positions agree with TRBD1. The ends lost 5 bases at V and 6 bases at J; junction bases unmatched: 12. Germline CDR1 reads SEHNR; CDR2 reads FQNEAQ (reference sequence). This CDR3 contains 15 residues.

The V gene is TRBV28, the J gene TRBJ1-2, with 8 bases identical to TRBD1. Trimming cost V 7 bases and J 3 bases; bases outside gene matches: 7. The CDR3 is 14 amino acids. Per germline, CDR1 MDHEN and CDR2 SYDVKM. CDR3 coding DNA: TGTGCCAGCACCCCGGGACAGGCTCACTATGGCTACACCTTC. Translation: CASTPGQAHYGYTF.

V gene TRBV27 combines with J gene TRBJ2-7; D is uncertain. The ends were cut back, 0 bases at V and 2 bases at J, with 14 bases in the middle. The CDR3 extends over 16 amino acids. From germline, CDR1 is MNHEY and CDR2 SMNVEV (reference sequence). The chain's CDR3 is CASSLSGSPTAYEQYF. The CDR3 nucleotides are TGTGCCAGCAGTTTATCGGGTTCCCCGACTGCCTACGAGCAGTACTTC.

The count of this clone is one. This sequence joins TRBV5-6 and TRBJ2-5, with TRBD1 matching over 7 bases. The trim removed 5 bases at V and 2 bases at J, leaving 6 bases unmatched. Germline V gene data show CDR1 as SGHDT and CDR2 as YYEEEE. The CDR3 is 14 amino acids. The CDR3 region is CASSFGTAQETQYF. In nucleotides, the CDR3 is TGTGCCAGCAGTTTTGGGACAGCTCAAGAGACCCAGTACTTC.

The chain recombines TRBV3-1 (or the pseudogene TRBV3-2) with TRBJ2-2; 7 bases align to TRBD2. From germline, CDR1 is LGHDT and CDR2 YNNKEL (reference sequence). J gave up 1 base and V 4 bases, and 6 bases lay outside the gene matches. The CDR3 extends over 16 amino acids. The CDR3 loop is CASSRPGLLNTGELFF. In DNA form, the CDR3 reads TGTGCCAGCAGCCGTCCGGGACTATTGAACACCGGGGAGCTGTTTTTT.

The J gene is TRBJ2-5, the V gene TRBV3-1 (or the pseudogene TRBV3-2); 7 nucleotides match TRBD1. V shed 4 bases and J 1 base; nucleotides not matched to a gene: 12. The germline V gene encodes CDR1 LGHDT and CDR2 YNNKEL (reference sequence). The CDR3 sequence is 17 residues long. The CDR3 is CASSRKTGYSVQETQYF. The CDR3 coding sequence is TGTGCCAGCAGCCGAAAGACAGGGTATAGCGTCCAAGAGACCCAGTACTTC.

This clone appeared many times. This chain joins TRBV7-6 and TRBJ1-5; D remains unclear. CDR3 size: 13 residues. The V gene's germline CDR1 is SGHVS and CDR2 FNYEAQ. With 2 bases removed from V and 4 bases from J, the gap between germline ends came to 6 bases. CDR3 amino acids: CASSLSENQPQHF. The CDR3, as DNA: TGTGCCAGCAGCTTATCCGAGAATCAGCCCCAGCATTTT.